These 2 T cell receptor beta chains originate from one sample sequenced in a study of T cells after posttransplantation cyclophosphamide. Measured with immunoSEQ multiplex PCR; TCRdb has only the in-frame clones, and not every one. This sample comprises 20,000 to 25,000 clones, none seen once only. Sequencing was done on a sample of PBMCs. Receptor source: a woman between 50 and 59 years old in good health, CMV-negative, and a related stem cell transplant donor.

This clone came up many times. The chain is built from TRBV7-6 and TRBJ2-1; TRBD2 aligns across 9 bases. The CDR3 is 17 amino acids. V was clipped by 5 bases and J by 7 bases; unmatched bases: 15. Germline loops: CDR1 SGHVS, CDR2 FNYEAQ. CDR3 amino acids: CASSKSIAGASGNEQFF. The CDR3 region has the DNA TGTGCCAGCAGCAAATCAATAGCGGGAGCGAGTGGAAATGAGCAGTTCTTC.

This clone was seen many times. This chain uses TRBV2 with TRBJ2-3; D ambiguous. The germline V gene encodes CDR1 SNHLY and CDR2 FYNNEI. The CDR3 is 14 amino acids. V dropped 4 bases and J dropped 3 bases, with 11 bases sitting between them. CDR3 sequence reads: CASSARVRTDTQYF. The CDR3 DNA is TGTGCCAGCAGTGCGAGAGTCCGAACAGATACGCAGTATTTT.